This is a list of T cell receptor beta chains from one sample in a study of T cell responses to AZD1222 COVID-19 vaccine. Profiled with immunoSEQ multiplex PCR; TCRdb holds only in-frame clones, not every one. The table includes approximately 57,000 clones, around 85% detected once. The sequencing here drew on peripheral blood, taken on day 0 of AZD1222 vaccination. All receptors come from an adult in good health. Both conserved end residues are part of each CDR3. Each record gives: clone size, V gene, CDR3 protein. Clone size, where shown, is once, few, many, or a class for clones that have expanded.

. TRBV7-8 CASSSDNLNTEAFF
. TRBV2 CASIPHWGTDTQYF
once TRBV4-3 CASSRSSGSNEQYF
. TRBV18 CASRQGPYEQYF
. TRBV20-1 CSASGLADSYEQYF
. TRBV5-1 CASRPQGTGNTIYF
few TRBV7-2 CASAGRSNQPQHF
. TRBV27 CASSSRATSNYEQYF
. TRBV9 CASSGTGTYNEQFF
. TRBV5-1 CAHAGAQYF
. TRBV20-1 CSASDRPRGNIETQYF
few TRBV5-1 CASSLAQGYTEAFF
. TRBV7-3 CASSLTPAGGGYNEQFF
once TRBV28 CASSFQGAGLSLHF
. TRBV7-9 CASSLVRQGAWSNEKLFF
. TRBV28 CASSSPTGTYEQYF